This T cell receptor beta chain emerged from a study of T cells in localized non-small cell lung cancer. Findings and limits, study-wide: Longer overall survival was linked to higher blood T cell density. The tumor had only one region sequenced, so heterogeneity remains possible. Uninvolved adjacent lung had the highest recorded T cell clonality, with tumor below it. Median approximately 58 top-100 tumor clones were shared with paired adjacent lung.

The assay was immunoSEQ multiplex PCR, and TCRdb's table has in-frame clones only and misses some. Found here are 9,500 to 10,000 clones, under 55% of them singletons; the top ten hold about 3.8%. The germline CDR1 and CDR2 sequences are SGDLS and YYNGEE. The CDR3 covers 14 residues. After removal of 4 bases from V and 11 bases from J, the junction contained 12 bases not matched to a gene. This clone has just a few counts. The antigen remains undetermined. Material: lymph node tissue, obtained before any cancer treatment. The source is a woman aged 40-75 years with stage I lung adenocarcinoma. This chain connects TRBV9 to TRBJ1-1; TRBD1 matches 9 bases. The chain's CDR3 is CASSSSTGGVQAFF. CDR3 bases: TGTGCCAGCAGCTCAAGTACAGGGGGCGTCCAGGCTTTCTTT.